These T cell receptor beta chains were read from a single sample in a study of metastatic and nonmetastatic thyroid tumors. TCRdb re-processed the PCR reads through MiXCR. The sample includes roughly 25,000 clones, roughly a quarter of them seen just once. The sequencing sample was made of blood. These receptors originate from a male donor with papillary thyroid cancer or a benign thyroid nodule (not recorded which). Some clones in this sample may be carry-over from other donors' samples. The CDR3 runs from the conserved cysteine through the conserved F or W. A D gene is named only where the DNA matches it firmly. The size of a clone is reported for some rows only, either as once, few or many, or as a class for expanded clones.

v_call: TRBV3-1; d_call: -; clone_size: many; j_call: TRBJ1-6; cdr3_aa: CASSQRAYNSPLHF; cdr3_nt: TGTGCCAGCAGCCAAAGAGCGTATAATTCACCCCTCCACTTT
v_call: TRBV20-1; d_call: -; clone_size: -; j_call: TRBJ1-1; cdr3_aa: CSARGLANTEALF; cdr3_nt: TGCAGTGCCAGGGGCTTGGCGAACACTGAAGCTCTCTTT
v_call: TRBV6-4; d_call: -; clone_size: few; j_call: TRBJ1-2; cdr3_aa: CASRDQEAADQNYGYTF; cdr3_nt: TGTGCCAGCAGGGACCAGGAGGCAGCGGACCAAAACTATGGCTACACCTTC
v_call: TRBV6-5; d_call: -; clone_size: many; j_call: TRBJ2-5; cdr3_aa: CASSYGLGAQETQYF; cdr3_nt: TGTGCCAGCAGTTACGGCCTCGGGGCCCAAGAGACCCAGTACTTC
v_call: TRBV6-1; d_call: TRBD1; clone_size: medium-sized; j_call: TRBJ2-2; cdr3_aa: CASSDTGRGMAGELFF; cdr3_nt: TGTGCCAGCAGTGATACGGGCAGGGGGATGGCCGGGGAGCTGTTTTTT
v_call: TRBV7-6; d_call: -; clone_size: few; j_call: TRBJ2-7; cdr3_aa: CASSPGNEQYF; cdr3_nt: TGTGCCAGCAGCCCAGGGAACGAGCAGTACTTC
v_call: TRBV10-1; d_call: TRBD1; clone_size: -; j_call: TRBJ1-6; cdr3_aa: CAKSTGVDSPLHF; cdr3_nt: TGCGCCAAGAGTACAGGGGTCGATTCACCCCTCCACTTT
v_call: TRBV20-1; d_call: TRBD1; clone_size: -; j_call: TRBJ1-5; cdr3_aa: CSAILAFRDRGRFSNQPQHF; cdr3_nt: TGCAGTGCTATATTGGCGTTCCGAGACAGGGGCCGGTTTAGCAATCAGCCCCAGCATTTT
v_call: TRBV20-1; d_call: TRBD1; clone_size: -; j_call: TRBJ1-1; cdr3_aa: CSASPAGGRPEAFF; cdr3_nt: TGCAGTGCTAGCCCGGCAGGGGGGAGGCCTGAAGCTTTCTTT
v_call: TRBV27; d_call: -; clone_size: many; j_call: TRBJ2-2; cdr3_aa: CASRRGTGNTRELFF; cdr3_nt: TGTGCCAGCAGAAGGGGTACAGGAAACACCAGGGAGCTGTTTTTT
v_call: TRBV11-1; d_call: -; clone_size: many; j_call: TRBJ2-6; cdr3_aa: CASSLVGRTTGANVLTF; cdr3_nt: TGTGCCAGCAGCTTGGTGGGACGGACAACTGGGGCCAACGTCCTGACTTTC
v_call: TRBV20-1; d_call: -; clone_size: once; j_call: TRBJ2-7; cdr3_aa: CSAPYSYDQYF; cdr3_nt: TGCAGTGCACCGTACAGTTACGATCAGTACTTC
v_call: TRBV11-2; d_call: TRBD1; clone_size: medium-sized; j_call: TRBJ2-7; cdr3_aa: CASSPWGQLAYEQYF; cdr3_nt: TGTGCCAGCAGCCCCTGGGGACAGCTAGCCTACGAGCAGTACTTC
v_call: TRBV7-2; d_call: TRBD1; clone_size: many; j_call: TRBJ1-2; cdr3_aa: CASSSQGFGGYTF; cdr3_nt: TGTGCCAGCAGCTCACAGGGGTTCGGGGGCTACACCTTC
v_call: TRBV27; d_call: TRBD1; clone_size: -; j_call: TRBJ2-7; cdr3_aa: CASSTGTGRQYF; cdr3_nt: TGTGCCAGCAGTACCGGGACAGGGAGGCAGTACTTC
v_call: TRBV6-1; d_call: TRBD2; clone_size: medium-sized; j_call: TRBJ2-1; cdr3_aa: CASSLAGIRGNEQFF; cdr3_nt: TGTGCCAGCAGTCTAGCGGGAATAAGGGGCAATGAGCAGTTCTTC
v_call: TRBV5-1; d_call: -; clone_size: -; j_call: TRBJ2-7; cdr3_aa: CASSFGTDVSDEQYF; cdr3_nt: TGCGCCAGCAGCTTCGGGACGGACGTTTCAGACGAGCAGTACTTC
v_call: TRBV4-2; d_call: -; clone_size: once; j_call: TRBJ1-5; cdr3_aa: CASSQDWDSGAGQPQHF; cdr3_nt: TGTGCCAGCAGCCAAGATTGGGACTCTGGCGCGGGTCAGCCCCAGCATTTT
v_call: TRBV7-2; d_call: -; clone_size: -; j_call: TRBJ2-7; cdr3_aa: CASSLVQAGEQYF; cdr3_nt: TGTGCCAGCAGCTTAGTGCAGGCGGGGGAGCAGTACTTC
v_call: TRBV24-1; d_call: -; clone_size: few; j_call: TRBJ1-1; cdr3_aa: CATSGRANTEAFF; cdr3_nt: TGTGCCACCAGTGGGCGGGCGAACACTGAAGCTTTCTTT
v_call: TRBV20-1; d_call: -; clone_size: -; j_call: TRBJ1-5; cdr3_aa: CSAIFGGSQPQHF; cdr3_nt: TGCAGTGCTATTTTTGGGGGTTCTCAGCCCCAGCATTTT
v_call: TRBV27; d_call: TRBD2; clone_size: many; j_call: TRBJ2-2; cdr3_aa: CASSPLAGGRTGELFF; cdr3_nt: TGTGCCAGCAGCCCCCTAGCGGGAGGAAGGACCGGGGAGCTGTTTTTT
v_call: TRBV9; d_call: -; clone_size: -; j_call: TRBJ2-3; cdr3_aa: CAISVSTGMMGVADTQNF; cdr3_nt: TGTGCCATCAGCGTATCTACGGGGATGATGGGTGTCGCAGATACGCAGAATTTT
v_call: TRBV28; d_call: TRBD2; clone_size: -; j_call: TRBJ2-1; cdr3_aa: CASLTSVRSGSYNYQFF; cdr3_nt: TGTGCCAGCCTGACTAGCGTGCGCTCGGGCTCCTACAATTATCAGTTCTTC
v_call: TRBV20-1; d_call: -; clone_size: many; j_call: TRBJ2-1; cdr3_aa: CSALSGARNEQFF; cdr3_nt: TGCAGTGCTCTGAGCGGAGCACGGAATGAGCAGTTCTTC
v_call: TRBV6-1; d_call: TRBD2; clone_size: medium-sized; j_call: TRBJ2-1; cdr3_aa: CASVTGTSTYNEQFF; cdr3_nt: TGTGCCAGCGTGACCGGGACTAGTACCTACAATGAGCAGTTCTTC
v_call: TRBV3-1; d_call: -; clone_size: many; j_call: TRBJ1-3; cdr3_aa: CASSSDNSGNTIYF; cdr3_nt: TGTGCCAGCAGCTCGGACAACTCTGGAAACACCATATATTTT
v_call: TRBV9; d_call: -; clone_size: many; j_call: TRBJ1-1; cdr3_aa: CASSVNQGNMNTEAFF; cdr3_nt: TGTGCCAGCAGCGTAAACCAGGGAAATATGAACACTGAAGCTTTCTTT
v_call: TRBV6-1; d_call: -; clone_size: -; j_call: TRBJ1-3; cdr3_aa: CASSESARSAGNTIYF; cdr3_nt: TGTGCCAGCAGTGAGTCAGCGAGATCTGCAGGAAACACCATATATTTT
v_call: TRBV24-1; d_call: -; clone_size: many; j_call: TRBJ1-2; cdr3_aa: CATSGASYSYTF; cdr3_nt: TGTGCCACCAGTGGTGCTTCCTATAGCTACACCTTC
v_call: TRBV6-1; d_call: -; clone_size: few; j_call: TRBJ2-2; cdr3_aa: CASSERGLANPVELFF; cdr3_nt: TGTGCCAGCAGTGAGAGGGGTCTAGCGAACCCCGTGGAGCTGTTTTTT
v_call: TRBV20-1; d_call: TRBD1; clone_size: -; j_call: TRBJ2-7; cdr3_aa: CSASVTGAYEQYF; cdr3_nt: TGCAGTGCTAGCGTGACAGGGGCCTACGAGCAGTACTTC
v_call: TRBV28; d_call: -; clone_size: -; j_call: TRBJ2-7; cdr3_aa: CASIDSIFSYEQYF; cdr3_nt: TGTGCCAGCATAGACTCGATCTTCTCCTACGAGCAGTACTTC
v_call: TRBV6-1; d_call: TRBD1; clone_size: -; j_call: TRBJ1-1; cdr3_aa: CASRRGTVLNTEAFF; cdr3_nt: TGTGCCAGCAGACGCGGGACAGTACTGAACACTGAAGCTTTCTTT
v_call: TRBV28; d_call: -; clone_size: many; j_call: TRBJ1-5; cdr3_aa: CASKFPDQPQHF; cdr3_nt: TGTGCCAGCAAATTTCCCGATCAGCCCCAGCATTTT
v_call: TRBV5-1; d_call: TRBD2; clone_size: once; j_call: TRBJ2-2; cdr3_aa: CASGSGSKCELFF; cdr3_nt: TGCGCCAGCGGGAGCGGGAGCAAGTGTGAGCTGTTTTTT
v_call: TRBV28; d_call: TRBD2; clone_size: many; j_call: TRBJ2-1; cdr3_aa: CASSQGLARNEQFF; cdr3_nt: TGTGCCAGCAGTCAAGGACTAGCGCGCAATGAGCAGTTCTTC
v_call: TRBV5-1; d_call: -; clone_size: many; j_call: TRBJ2-2; cdr3_aa: CASSQGRSNTGELFF; cdr3_nt: TGCGCCAGCAGCCAGGGACGGAGTAACACCGGGGAGCTGTTTTTT
v_call: TRBV4-1; d_call: -; clone_size: -; j_call: TRBJ2-5; cdr3_aa: CSSSQDRLETPYF; cdr3_nt: TGCTCCAGCAGCCAAGACCGCCTAGAGACCCCGTACTTC
v_call: TRBV7-9; d_call: -; clone_size: many; j_call: TRBJ2-7; cdr3_aa: CASSPPLTYEQYF; cdr3_nt: TGTGCCAGCAGCCCCCCCCTTACCTACGAGCAGTACTTC
v_call: TRBV5-4; d_call: -; clone_size: -; j_call: TRBJ2-3; cdr3_aa: CASGSFSGTSTDTQYF; cdr3_nt: TGTGCCAGCGGCTCATTTTCCGGGACCAGCACAGATACGCAGTATTTT
v_call: TRBV11-1; d_call: TRBD2; clone_size: many; j_call: TRBJ2-7; cdr3_aa: CASSSGLAGRGSYEQYF; cdr3_nt: TGTGCCAGCAGCTCTGGACTAGCGGGAAGGGGCTCCTACGAGCAGTACTTC
v_call: TRBV19; d_call: -; clone_size: -; j_call: TRBJ1-3; cdr3_aa: CASSNPGTVLSGNTIYF; cdr3_nt: TGTGCCAGTAGTAACCCCGGGACGGTACTCTCTGGAAACACCATATATTTT
v_call: TRBV5-1; d_call: -; clone_size: many; j_call: TRBJ2-1; cdr3_aa: CASSPEAGSYNEQFF; cdr3_nt: TGCGCCAGCAGCCCGGAGGCGGGTAGCTACAATGAGCAGTTCTTC
v_call: TRBV20-1; d_call: -; clone_size: medium-sized; j_call: TRBJ1-2; cdr3_aa: CSARDPGGYGYTF; cdr3_nt: TGCAGTGCTAGAGATCCCGGAGGGTATGGCTACACCTTC
v_call: TRBV9; d_call: -; clone_size: -; j_call: TRBJ2-7; cdr3_aa: CASSVVSTAPPAHEQYF; cdr3_nt: TGTGCCAGCAGCGTAGTCTCGACCGCCCCCCCGGCCCACGAGCAGTACTTC
v_call: TRBV7-8; d_call: -; clone_size: -; j_call: TRBJ2-7; cdr3_aa: CASTPSWEGTNDQYF; cdr3_nt: TGTGCCAGCACCCCTAGCTGGGAGGGGACAAACGACCAGTACTTC
v_call: TRBV12-5; d_call: -; clone_size: many; j_call: TRBJ2-2; cdr3_aa: CASGRLQGTGELFF; cdr3_nt: TGTGCTAGTGGCCGCCTACAGGGAACCGGGGAGCTGTTTTTT
v_call: TRBV6-2/TRBV6-3; d_call: -; clone_size: many; j_call: TRBJ2-4; cdr3_aa: CASSYRGGQYF; cdr3_nt: TGTGCCAGCAGTTACCGAGGAGGCCAGTACTTC
v_call: TRBV4-1; d_call: -; clone_size: many; j_call: TRBJ1-1; cdr3_aa: CASSQGSRDPMNIEAFF; cdr3_nt: TGCGCCAGCAGCCAAGGGAGCAGAGACCCCATGAACATTGAAGCTTTCTTT